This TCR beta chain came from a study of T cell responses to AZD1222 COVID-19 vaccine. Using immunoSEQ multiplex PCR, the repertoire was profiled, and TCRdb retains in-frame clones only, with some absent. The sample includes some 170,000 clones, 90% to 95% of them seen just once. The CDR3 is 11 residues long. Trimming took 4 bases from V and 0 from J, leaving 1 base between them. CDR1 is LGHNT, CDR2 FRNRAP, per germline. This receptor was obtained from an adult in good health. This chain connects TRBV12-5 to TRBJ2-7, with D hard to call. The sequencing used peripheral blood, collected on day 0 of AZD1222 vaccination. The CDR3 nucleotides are TGTGCTAGTGGTTCCTCCTACGAGCAGTACTTC. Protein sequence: CASGSSYEQYF.